This T cell receptor (beta chain) was sequenced in a study of blood T cells in healthy people across ages. The length of the CDR3 is 18 residues. Looked up from germline, CDR1 is SGHTA and CDR2 is FQGNSA. Unmatched junction bases numbered 13, after V lost 1 base and J lost 3 bases. Together with a sample-barcoded 5' primer, a J-beta primer mix was included in a second PCR lasting about 7 to 11 cycles. TCRdb re-called the 5' RACE reads with MiXCR, one entry per CDR3 protein. The sample includes roughly 640,000 distinct CDR3 sequences, approximately 30% of them seen just once. With respect to this clonotype: Its specificity is unknown.

Study-level findings and limits: Estimated diversity that came from one million T cells was considered an underestimate.

The sequence derives from a woman over 75 in good health. The specimen was blood. V gene TRBV7-2 combines with J gene TRBJ2-7; TRBD1 matches 9 bases. CDR3 amino acids: CASSLVGGGTGGFYEQYF. The DNA of the CDR3 is TGTGCCAGCAGCTTAGTTGGTGGGGGAACAGGGGGCTTCTACGAGCAGTACTTC.